This TCR beta chain came from a study of blood T cells in healthy people across ages. Study-level points and caveats: The CMV status of each donor remained undetermined, and this could have confounded shifts in expanded clonotypes.

Per germline, CDR1 LNHNV and CDR2 YYDKDF (reference sequence). The length of the CDR3 is 14 residues. V shed 3 bases and J shed 8 bases, with 13 bases lying between them. With a J-beta primer mix and a sample-barcoded 5' primer, a second PCR ran about 7 to 12 cycles. With 12 random nucleotides, a template-switch adaptor tagged each individual cDNA molecule. In TCRdb, the 5' RACE reads were re-called with MiXCR into one record per CDR3 protein. The sample records some 1.7 million distinct CDR3 sequences, roughly 27% being singletons. This clonotype was picked up a small number of times. Its antigen is unidentified.

The sample comprised blood. The chain joins TRBV15 to TRBJ1-4; possibly TRBD1 for D (5 bases). This receptor was taken from a woman aged 30 to 39 in good health. CDR3 DNA: TGTGCCACCAGCAGGGTCGGGGGTCGGGAAAAACTGTTTTTT. Translating gives CATSRVGGREKLFF.